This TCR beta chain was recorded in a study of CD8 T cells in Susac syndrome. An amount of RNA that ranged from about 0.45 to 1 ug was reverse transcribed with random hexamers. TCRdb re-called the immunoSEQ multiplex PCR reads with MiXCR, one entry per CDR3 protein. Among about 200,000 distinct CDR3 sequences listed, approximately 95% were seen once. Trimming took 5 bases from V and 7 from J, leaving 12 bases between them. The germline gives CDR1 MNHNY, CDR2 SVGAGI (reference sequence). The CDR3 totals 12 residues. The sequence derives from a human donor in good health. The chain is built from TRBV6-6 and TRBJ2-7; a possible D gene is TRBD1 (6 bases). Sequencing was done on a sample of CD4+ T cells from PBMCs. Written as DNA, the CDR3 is TGTGCCAGCAGTCCCAGGGGCAGGGAGCAGTACTTC. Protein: CASSPRGREQYF.